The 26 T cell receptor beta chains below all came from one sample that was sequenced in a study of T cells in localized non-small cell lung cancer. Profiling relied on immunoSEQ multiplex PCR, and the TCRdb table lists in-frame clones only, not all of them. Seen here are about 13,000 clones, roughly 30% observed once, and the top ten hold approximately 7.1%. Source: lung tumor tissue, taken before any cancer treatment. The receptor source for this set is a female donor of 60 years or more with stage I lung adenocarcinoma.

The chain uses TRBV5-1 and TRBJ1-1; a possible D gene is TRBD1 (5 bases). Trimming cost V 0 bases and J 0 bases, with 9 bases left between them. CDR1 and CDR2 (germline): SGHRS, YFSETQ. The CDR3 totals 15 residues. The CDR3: CASSLEGNMNTEAFF. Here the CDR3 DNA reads TGCGCCAGCAGCTTGGAGGGGAACATGAACACTGAAGCTTTCTTT.

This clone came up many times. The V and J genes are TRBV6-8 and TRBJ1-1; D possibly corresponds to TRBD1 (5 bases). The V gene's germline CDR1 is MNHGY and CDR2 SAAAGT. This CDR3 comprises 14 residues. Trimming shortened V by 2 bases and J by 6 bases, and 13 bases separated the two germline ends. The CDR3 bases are TGTGCCAGCAGTTACCCACCAGGGATGGCTGAAGCTTTCTTT. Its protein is CASSYPPGMAEAFF.

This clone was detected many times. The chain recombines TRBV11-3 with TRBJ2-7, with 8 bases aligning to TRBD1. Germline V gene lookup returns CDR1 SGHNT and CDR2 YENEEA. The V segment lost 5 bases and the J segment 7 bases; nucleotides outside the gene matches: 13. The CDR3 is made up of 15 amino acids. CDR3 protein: CASSPGGGPGREQYF. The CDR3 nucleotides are TGTGCCAGCAGCCCAGGGGGCGGACCAGGGCGAGAGCAGTACTTC.

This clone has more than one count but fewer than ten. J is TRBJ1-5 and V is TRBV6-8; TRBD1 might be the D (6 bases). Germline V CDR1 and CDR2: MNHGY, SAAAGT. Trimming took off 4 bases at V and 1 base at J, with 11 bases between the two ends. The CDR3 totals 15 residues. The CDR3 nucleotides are TGTGCCAGCAGTTCCGGGGGCAGGAGCAATCAGCCCCAGCATTTT. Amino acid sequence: CASSSGGRSNQPQHF.

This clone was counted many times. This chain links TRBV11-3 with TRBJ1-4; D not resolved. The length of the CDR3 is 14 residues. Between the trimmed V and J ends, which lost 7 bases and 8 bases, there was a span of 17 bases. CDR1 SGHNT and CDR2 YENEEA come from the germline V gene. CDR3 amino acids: CASTRGSAREKLFF. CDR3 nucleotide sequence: TGTGCCAGCACCCGAGGCTCAGCAAGGGAAAAACTGTTTTTT.

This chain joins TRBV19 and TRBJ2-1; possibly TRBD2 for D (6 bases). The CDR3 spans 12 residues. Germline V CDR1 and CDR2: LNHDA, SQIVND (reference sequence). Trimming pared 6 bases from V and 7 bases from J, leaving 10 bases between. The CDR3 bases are TGTGCCAGTAGCTTTCTAGCGAATGAGCAGTTCTTC. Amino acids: CASSFLANEQFF.

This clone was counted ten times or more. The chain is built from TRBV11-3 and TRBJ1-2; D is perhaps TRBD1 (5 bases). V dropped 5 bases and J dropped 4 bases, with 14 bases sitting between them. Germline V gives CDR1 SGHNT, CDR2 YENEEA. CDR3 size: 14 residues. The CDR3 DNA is TGTGCCAGCAGCGGGGGTCGGACAAGCTATGGCTACACCTTC. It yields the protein CASSGGRTSYGYTF.

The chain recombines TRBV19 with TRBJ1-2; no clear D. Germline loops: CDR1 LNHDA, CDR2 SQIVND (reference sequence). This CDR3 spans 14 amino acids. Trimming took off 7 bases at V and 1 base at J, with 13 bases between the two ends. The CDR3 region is CASTPPGVNYGYTF. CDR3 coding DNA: TGTGCCAGTACCCCTCCCGGAGTTAACTATGGCTACACCTTC.

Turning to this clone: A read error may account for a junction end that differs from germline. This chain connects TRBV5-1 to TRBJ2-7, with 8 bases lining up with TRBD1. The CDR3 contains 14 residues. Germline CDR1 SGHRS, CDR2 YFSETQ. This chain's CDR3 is CTSSLVQGAEEQYF. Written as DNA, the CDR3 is TGCACCAGCAGCTTGGTCCAGGGGGCGGAGGAGCAGTACTTC.

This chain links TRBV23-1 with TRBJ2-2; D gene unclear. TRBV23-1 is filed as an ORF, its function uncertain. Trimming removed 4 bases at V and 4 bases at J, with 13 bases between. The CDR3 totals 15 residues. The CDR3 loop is CASSRVFTGTGELFF. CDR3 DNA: TGCGCCAGCAGTCGGGTCTTTACGGGCACCGGGGAGCTGTTTTTT.

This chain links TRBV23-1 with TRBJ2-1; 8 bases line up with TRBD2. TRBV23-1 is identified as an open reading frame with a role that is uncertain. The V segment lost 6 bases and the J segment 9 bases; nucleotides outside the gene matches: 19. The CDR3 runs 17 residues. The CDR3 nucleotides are TGCGCCAGCAGCCAAGATCCAGCGGGAGTGACTTTGGGTGAGCAGTTCTTC. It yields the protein CASSQDPAGVTLGEQFF.

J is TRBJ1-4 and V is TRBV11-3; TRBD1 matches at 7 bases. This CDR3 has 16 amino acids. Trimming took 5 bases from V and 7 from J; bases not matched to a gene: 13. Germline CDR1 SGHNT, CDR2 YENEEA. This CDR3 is CASSEGTALWGEKLFF. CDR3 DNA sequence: TGTGCCAGCAGCGAAGGGACAGCTCTCTGGGGTGAAAAACTGTTTTTT.

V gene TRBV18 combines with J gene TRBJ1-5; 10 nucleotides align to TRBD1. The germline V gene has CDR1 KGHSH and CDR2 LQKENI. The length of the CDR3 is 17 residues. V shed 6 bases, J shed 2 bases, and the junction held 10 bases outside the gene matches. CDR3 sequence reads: CASSQVTGTGGNQPQHF. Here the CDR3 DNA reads TGTGCCAGCTCGCAAGTTACCGGGACAGGGGGCAATCAGCCCCAGCATTTT.

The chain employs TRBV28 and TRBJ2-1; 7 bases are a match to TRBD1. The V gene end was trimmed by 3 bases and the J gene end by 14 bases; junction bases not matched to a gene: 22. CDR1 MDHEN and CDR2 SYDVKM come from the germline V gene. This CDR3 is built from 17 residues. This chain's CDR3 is CASSFIIADRAKHLEFF. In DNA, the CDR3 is TGTGCCAGCAGTTTTATTATCGCCGACAGGGCGAAGCATCTGGAGTTCTTC.

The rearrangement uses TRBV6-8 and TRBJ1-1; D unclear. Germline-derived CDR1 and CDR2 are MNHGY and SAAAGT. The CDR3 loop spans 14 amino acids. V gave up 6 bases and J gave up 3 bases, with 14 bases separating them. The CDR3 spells CASSFLREDTEAFF. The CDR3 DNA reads TGTGCCAGCAGCTTTCTACGCGAAGACACTGAAGCTTTCTTT.

This CDR3 is CAWSVKGAALYTF. CDR3 nucleotides: TGTGCCTGGAGTGTAAAAGGGGCCGCCCTCTACACCTTC. This sequence joins TRBV30 and TRBJ1-2; tentative D call: TRBD1 (5 bases). The length of the CDR3 is 13 residues. The ends were cut back, 0 bases at V and 10 bases at J, with 15 bases in the middle. In germline, CDR1 is GTSNPN, CDR2 SVGIG (reference sequence).

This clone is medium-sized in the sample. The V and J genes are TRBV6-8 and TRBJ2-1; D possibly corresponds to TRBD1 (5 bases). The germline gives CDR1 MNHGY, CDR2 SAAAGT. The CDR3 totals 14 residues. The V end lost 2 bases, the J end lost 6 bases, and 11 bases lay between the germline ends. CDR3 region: CASSYGAGINEQFF. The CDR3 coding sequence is TGTGCCAGCAGTTACGGGGCAGGGATCAATGAGCAGTTCTTC.

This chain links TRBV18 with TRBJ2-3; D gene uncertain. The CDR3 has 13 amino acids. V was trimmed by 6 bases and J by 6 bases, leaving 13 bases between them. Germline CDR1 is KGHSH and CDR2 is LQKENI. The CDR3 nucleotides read TGTGCCAGCTCGCCGCCTACGCCGGATACGCAGTATTTT. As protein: CASSPPTPDTQYF. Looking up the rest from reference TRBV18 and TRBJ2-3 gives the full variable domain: NAGVMQNPRHLVRRRGQEARLRCSPMKGHSHVYWYRQLPEEGLKFMVYLQKENIIDESGMPKERFSAEFPKEGPSILRIQQVVRGDSAAYFCASSPPTPDTQYFGPGTRLTVL.

Here the CDR3 DNA reads TGCAGCATATGGACAGGGGAGGCGGAGACCCAGTACTTC. This gives the protein CSIWTGEAETQYF. This chain uses TRBV29-1 with TRBJ2-5, with 9 bases identical to TRBD1. The CDR3 consists of 13 residues. Germline V gives CDR1 SQVTM, CDR2 ANQGSEA. V shed 8 bases, J shed 5 bases, and the junction held 9 bases outside the gene matches.

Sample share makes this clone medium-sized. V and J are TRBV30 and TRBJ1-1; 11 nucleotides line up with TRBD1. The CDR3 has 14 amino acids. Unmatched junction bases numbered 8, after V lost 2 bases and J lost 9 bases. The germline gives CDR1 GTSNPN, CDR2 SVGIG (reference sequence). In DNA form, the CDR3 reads TGTGCCTGGAGTCCACAGGACAGGGGGCGACAAGCTTTCTTT. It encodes CAWSPQDRGRQAFF.

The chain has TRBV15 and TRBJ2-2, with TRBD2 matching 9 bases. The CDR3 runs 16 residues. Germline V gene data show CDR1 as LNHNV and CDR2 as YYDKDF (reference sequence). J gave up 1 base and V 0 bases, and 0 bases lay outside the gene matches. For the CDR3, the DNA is TGTGCCACCAGCAGAGAACTAGCGGGGAACACCGGGGAGCTGTTTTTT. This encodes CATSRELAGNTGELFF. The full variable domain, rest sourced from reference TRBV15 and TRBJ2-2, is DAMVIQNPRYQVTQFGKPVTLSCSQTLNHNVMYWYQQKSSQAPKLLFHYYDKDFNNEADTPDNFQSRRPNTSFCFLDIRSPGLGDTAMYLCATSRELAGNTGELFFGEGSRLTVL.

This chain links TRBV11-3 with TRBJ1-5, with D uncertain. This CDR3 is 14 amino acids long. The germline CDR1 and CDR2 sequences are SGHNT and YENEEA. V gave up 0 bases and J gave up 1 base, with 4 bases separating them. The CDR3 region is CASSLEASNQPQHF. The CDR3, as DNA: TGTGCCAGCAGCTTAGAGGCCAGCAATCAGCCCCAGCATTTT.

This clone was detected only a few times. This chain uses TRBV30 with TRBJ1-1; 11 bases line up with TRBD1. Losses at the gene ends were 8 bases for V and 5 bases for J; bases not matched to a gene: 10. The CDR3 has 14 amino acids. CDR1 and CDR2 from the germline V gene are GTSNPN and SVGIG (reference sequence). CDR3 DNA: TGTGCCCTAGGACAGGGGGCAAGATGGACTGAAGCTTTCTTT. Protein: CALGQGARWTEAFF.

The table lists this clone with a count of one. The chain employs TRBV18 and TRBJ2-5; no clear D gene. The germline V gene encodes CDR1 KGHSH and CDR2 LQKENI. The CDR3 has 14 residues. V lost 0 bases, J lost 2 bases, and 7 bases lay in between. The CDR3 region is CASSPPSQQETQYF. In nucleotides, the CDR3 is TGTGCCAGCTCACCACCGTCACAGCAAGAGACCCAGTACTTC.

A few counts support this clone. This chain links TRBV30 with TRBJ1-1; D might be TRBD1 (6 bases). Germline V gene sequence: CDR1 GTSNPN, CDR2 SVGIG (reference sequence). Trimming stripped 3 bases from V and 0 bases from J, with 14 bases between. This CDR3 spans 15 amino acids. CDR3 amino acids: CAWRKTGQMNTEAFF. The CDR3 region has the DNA TGTGCCTGGAGAAAAACGGGACAAATGAACACTGAAGCTTTCTTT.

CDR3 in amino acids: CASSYRTGDGYTF. CDR3 coding DNA: TGTGCCAGCAGTTACAGGACAGGGGATGGCTACACCTTC. The rearrangement joins TRBV6-8 to TRBJ1-2, with 9 bases identical to TRBD1. After removal of 2 bases from V and 6 bases from J, the junction contained 1 base not matched to a gene. Germline lookup yields CDR1 MNHGY and CDR2 SAAAGT. This CDR3 has 13 amino acids.